The sequence of this TCR beta chain was determined in a study of T-cell memory formation after mild COVID-19. Study-wide background: Largely, the TCR clusters proved donor specific.

This CDR3 has 15 amino acids. Trimming pared 3 bases from V and 0 bases from J, leaving 12 bases between. Per the germline V gene, CDR1 is SGHRS and CDR2 is YFSETQ. As for this clonotype: Antigen: not known.

The study's findings and limits: A second wave expanding day 15 to 37 was CD4+-biased; contracting clones were balanced. SARS-CoV-2 specificity was not confirmed for second-wave clones peaking on day 37.

The authors produced TCR alpha and TCR beta cDNA libraries with sample barcodes and UMIs by 5'RACE using constant-segment primers. TCRdb passed the 5' RACE reads through MiXCR, listing each CDR3 protein once. The sample yields 350,000 to 450,000 distinct CDR3 sequences, less than 25% seen once. The chain couples TRBV5-1 to TRBJ1-1; D remains unclear. Sequences were obtained from PBMCs or a T cell subset sorted from them (not recorded which). The clonotype comes from an adult woman who had mild COVID-19 (a few samples of this study predate the infection). Cell type and time point are not known. The CDR3 region is CASSSGSAVNTEAFF. CDR3 DNA: TGCGCCAGCAGCTCCGGGAGTGCTGTGAACACTGAAGCTTTCTTT.